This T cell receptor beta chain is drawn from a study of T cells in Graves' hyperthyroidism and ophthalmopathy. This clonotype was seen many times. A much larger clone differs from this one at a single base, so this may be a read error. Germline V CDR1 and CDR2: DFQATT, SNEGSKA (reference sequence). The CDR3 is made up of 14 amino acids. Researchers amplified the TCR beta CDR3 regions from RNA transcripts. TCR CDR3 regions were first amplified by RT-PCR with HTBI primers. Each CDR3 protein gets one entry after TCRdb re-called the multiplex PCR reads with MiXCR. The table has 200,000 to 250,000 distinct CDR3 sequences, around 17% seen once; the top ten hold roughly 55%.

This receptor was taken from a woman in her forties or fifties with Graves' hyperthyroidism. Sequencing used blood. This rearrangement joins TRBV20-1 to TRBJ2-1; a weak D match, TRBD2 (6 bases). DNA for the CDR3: TGCAGTTCTAGATCTAGGACTACCCTCAATGAGCAGTTCTTC. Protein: CSSRSRTTLNEQFF.